Below are 11 T cell receptor beta chains sequenced from a single sample in a study of regulatory T cells in long-lasting Graves disease. iRepertoire HTBI primers and Arm-PCR of CDR3 regions built TCR beta libraries. TCRdb re-called the multiplex PCR reads through MiXCR, storing one row per CDR3 protein. Here the sample spans a few hundred thousand distinct CDR3 sequences, over 14% being singletons. The time point was: newly diagnosed GD, antithyroid drugs for less than 3 months. From PBMCs, RNA was extracted and then used to make the TCR library. These data also formed part of another study, on T cells in Graves' hyperthyroidism and ophthalmopathy.

This sample comprised peripheral blood mononuclear cells (PBMCs), obtained at new diagnosis, from a patient treated with antithyroid drugs. The source of these receptors is a woman in her forties with Graves disease.

This clonotype came up many times. V and J are TRBV6-1 and TRBJ1-5; D perhaps matches TRBD1 (6 bases). The CDR3 has 16 amino acids. The V gene lost 5 bases and the J gene lost 0 bases, with 14 bases spanning the gap. From germline, CDR1 is MNHNS and CDR2 SASEGT. CDR3 sequence reads: CASSPAQGNSNQPQHF. CDR3 DNA sequence: TGTGCCAGCAGTCCGGCACAGGGAAATAGCAATCAGCCCCAGCATTTT.

This clonotype was counted many times. V is TRBV24-1 and J is TRBJ2-2, with D perhaps matching TRBD1 (5 bases). This CDR3 spans 13 amino acids. Germline lookup yields CDR1 KGHDR and CDR2 SFDVKD. The germline V and J ends were trimmed by 6 bases and 6 bases, with 10 bases remaining between them. The CDR3 nucleotides are TGTGCCACCAGTCCCAGGGTCCCCGGGGAGCTGTTTTTT. As protein: CATSPRVPGELFF.

This clonotype was observed a handful of times. This chain uses TRBV6-2 or TRBV6-3 with TRBJ2-3; D is unclear. Germline CDR1 MNHEY, CDR2 SVGEGT. This CDR3 has 16 residues. Deletions cut 5 bases from V and 0 bases from J, with 15 bases between. The CDR3: CASSKAALTSTDTQYF. Here the CDR3 DNA reads TGTGCCAGCAGTAAAGCCGCGCTAACTAGCACAGATACGCAGTATTTT.

This clonotype has a count of ten or more. The V gene is TRBV12-3 or TRBV12-4, the J gene TRBJ2-7, with a possible D match to TRBD2 (6 bases). V lost 3 bases and J lost 3, with 18 bases in between. The CDR3 is 16 residues long. The CDR3 loop is CASSFILASDSYEQYF. The CDR3 region has the DNA TGTGCCAGCAGTTTTATTTTGGCTAGCGATAGCTACGAGCAGTACTTC.

Ten or more counts support this clonotype. This chain uses TRBV6-1 with TRBJ1-2; TRBD1 matches at 8 bases. The CDR3 is made up of 15 amino acids. Germline V CDR1 and CDR2: MNHNS, SASEGT. Trimming at V came to 5 bases and at J to 2 bases, leaving 7 bases not matched to a gene. The CDR3 reads CASSRPGGWNYGYTF. CDR3 bases: TGTGCCAGCAGTCGACCAGGGGGCTGGAACTATGGCTACACCTTC.

This clonotype was counted a few times. The genes are TRBV27 and TRBJ2-2; TRBD2 matches at 11 bases. The germline CDR1 and CDR2 sequences are MNHEY and SMNVEV (reference sequence). V was pared by 3 bases and J by 5 bases, with 2 bases of the junction left unmatched. The CDR3 is 15 residues long. The CDR3 reads CASSLTSGMTGELFF. CDR3 sequence (DNA): TGTGCCAGCAGTTTGACTAGCGGGATGACCGGGGAGCTGTTTTTT.

This clonotype was counted ten times or more. The genes are TRBV11-2 and TRBJ2-3, with 7 nucleotides matching TRBD2. This CDR3 contains 16 residues. The ends lost 1 base at V and 2 bases at J; junction bases unmatched: 6. Germline CDR1 is SGHAT and CDR2 is FQNNGV. The CDR3 spells CASSLGVSGPTDTQYF. The DNA of the CDR3 is TGTGCCAGCAGCTTAGGGGTTAGCGGGCCCACAGATACGCAGTATTTT.

CDR3 nucleotide sequence: TGCAGTGCTATTCTAAGCGGCCGGGTGAACGAGCAGTACTTC. It translates to CSAILSGRVNEQYF. The genes are TRBV20-1 and TRBJ2-7, with D perhaps matching TRBD2 (5 bases). Germline V gene data show CDR1 as DFQATT and CDR2 as SNEGSKA (reference sequence). Deletions cut 4 bases from V and 5 bases from J, with 18 bases between. This CDR3 is 14 amino acids long.

This clonotype was counted between two and nine times. The chain is built from TRBV20-1 and TRBJ2-7; 10 bases are a match to TRBD2. Unmatched junction bases numbered 6, after V lost 5 bases and J lost 5 bases. Per germline, CDR1 DFQATT and CDR2 SNEGSKA (reference sequence). The CDR3 spans 13 residues. The CDR3 region is CSAGSSGSHEQYF. CDR3 DNA sequence: TGCAGTGCTGGGTCTAGCGGGAGCCACGAGCAGTACTTC.

This clonotype was counted many times. This rearrangement joins TRBV20-1 to TRBJ1-4; D gene uncertain. Germline V gene sequence: CDR1 DFQATT, CDR2 SNEGSKA (reference sequence). Trimming removed 2 bases at V and 4 bases at J, with 11 bases between. This CDR3 is built from 14 residues. The chain's CDR3 is CSARIGSNNEKLFF. In DNA, the CDR3 is TGCAGTGCTAGAATCGGAAGTAATAATGAAAAACTGTTTTTT.

This clonotype was counted ten times or more. The chain has TRBV7-3 and TRBJ2-1, with TRBD2 identical over 9 bases. Germline CDR1 reads SGHTA; CDR2 reads FQGTGA. Losses at the gene ends were 3 bases for V and 12 bases for J; bases not matched to a gene: 6. This CDR3 comprises 13 residues. This CDR3 is CASSFRLAGPQFF. The CDR3 DNA reads as TGTGCCAGCAGCTTTAGGCTAGCGGGACCGCAGTTCTTC.